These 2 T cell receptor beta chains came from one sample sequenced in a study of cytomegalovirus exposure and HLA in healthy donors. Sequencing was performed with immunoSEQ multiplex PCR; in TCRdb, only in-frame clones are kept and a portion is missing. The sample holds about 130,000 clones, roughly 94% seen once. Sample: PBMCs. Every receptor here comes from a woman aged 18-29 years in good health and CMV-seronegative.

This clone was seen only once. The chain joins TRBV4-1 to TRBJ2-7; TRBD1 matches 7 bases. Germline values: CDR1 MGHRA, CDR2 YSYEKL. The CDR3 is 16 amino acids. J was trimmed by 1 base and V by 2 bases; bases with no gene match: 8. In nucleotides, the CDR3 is TGCGCCAGCAGCCAACCCAATCCGACAGGGTCCTACGAGCAGTACTTC. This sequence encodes CASSQPNPTGSYEQYF.

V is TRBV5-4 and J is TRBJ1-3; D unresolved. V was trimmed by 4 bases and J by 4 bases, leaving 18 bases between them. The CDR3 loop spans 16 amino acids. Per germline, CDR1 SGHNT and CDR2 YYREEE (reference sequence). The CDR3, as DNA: TGTGCCAGCAGCCCGTCTGCGGGATCGGCCGGAAACACCATATATTTT. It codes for CASSPSAGSAGNTIYF.